The 14 T cell receptor beta chains listed next were all sequenced from one sample in a study of blood T cell repertoires in COVID-19. Clones were read by immunoSEQ multiplex PCR, and TCRdb kept only the in-frame ones, dropping some. The data contain 250,000 to 300,000 clones, less than 90% of them singletons. Sequencing input: peripheral blood. The source is a woman in her 70s with COVID-19, enrolled during active disease.

The gene calls are TRBV7-9 and TRBJ2-5, with 7 positions matching TRBD2. Per germline, CDR1 SEHNR and CDR2 FQNEAQ (reference sequence). V lost 4 bases and J lost 3; bases outside the gene matches: 5. This CDR3 has 14 residues. The CDR3 DNA reads as TGTGCCAGCAGCTCCCCGGGGGGAAAAGAGACCCAGTACTTC. It codes for CASSSPGGKETQYF.

This sequence joins TRBV7-3 and TRBJ2-7; D is ambiguous. Trimming left V 2 bases short and J 4 bases short, with 9 bases between. Germline CDR1 SGHTA, CDR2 FQGTGA. The CDR3 covers 13 residues. Written as DNA, the CDR3 is TGTGCCAGCAGCTTATCGGTAGAGTACGAGCAGTACTTC. It codes for CASSLSVEYEQYF.

The DNA for the CDR3 is TGTGCCAGCCTGGGACAGGGACGGGAGCAGTACTTC. It encodes CASLGQGREQYF. The chain couples TRBV7-9 to TRBJ2-7; 9 nucleotides match TRBD1. CDR3 length: 12 amino acids. Germline V lookup: CDR1 SEHNR, CDR2 FQNEAQ (reference sequence). J lost 7 bases, V lost 8 bases, and 6 bases had no gene match.

This clone occurred once. The genes are TRBV30 and TRBJ1-2; no definite D call. V lost 0 bases, J lost 5 bases, and 7 bases lay in between. This CDR3 has 12 amino acids. Germline loops: CDR1 GTSNPN, CDR2 SVGIG (reference sequence). For the CDR3, the DNA is TGTGCCTGGAGTGTACTAGCGTATGGCTACACCTTC. As protein: CAWSVLAYGYTF.

This clone was counted once. The chain employs TRBV11-2 and TRBJ2-5, with a possible D match to TRBD1 (8 bases). The germline V gene encodes CDR1 SGHAT and CDR2 FQNNGV. The CDR3 loop spans 15 amino acids. V gave up 2 bases and J gave up 2 bases, with 12 bases separating them. Written as DNA, the CDR3 is TGTGCCAGCAGCTTAACAGGGGGGGCACAAGAGACCCAGTACTTC. This translates into CASSLTGGAQETQYF.

The CDR3 bases are TGTGCCAGCAGCCCTCAGGGCTCTGGGGCCAACGTCCTGACTTTC. Translation gives CASSPQGSGANVLTF. The rearrangement uses TRBV7-2 and TRBJ2-6, with D possibly matching TRBD1 (5 bases). The V gene lost 5 bases and the J gene lost 0 bases, with 8 bases spanning the gap. From germline, CDR1 is SGHTA and CDR2 FQGNSA. This CDR3 is 15 amino acids long.

The CDR3, as DNA: TGTGCCAGCAGTGAATCTACAGGCAGAACAGGACAACCCCAGCATTTT. It codes for CASSESTGRTGQPQHF. V and J are TRBV2 and TRBJ1-5; D is perhaps TRBD1 (5 bases). V dropped 2 bases and J dropped 10 bases, with 21 bases sitting between them. CDR1 and CDR2 from the germline V gene are SNHLY and FYNNEI. The CDR3 covers 16 residues.

This chain connects TRBV27 to TRBJ1-1; a weak D match, TRBD1 (6 bases). This CDR3 is 12 amino acids long. Per the germline V gene, CDR1 is MNHEY and CDR2 is SMNVEV (reference sequence). The V gene lost 4 bases and the J gene lost 11 bases, with 14 bases spanning the gap. The CDR3, as DNA: TGTGCCAGCAGTTCCACGGGACATGTCGCTTTCTTT. This codes for CASSSTGHVAFF.

The chain joins TRBV29-1 to TRBJ1-2; a weak D match, TRBD1 (6 bases). This CDR3 comprises 14 residues. V gave up 7 bases and J gave up 4 bases, with 19 bases separating them. Germline V gives CDR1 SQVTM, CDR2 ANQGSEA. The CDR3, as DNA: TGCAGCGCCTCTCATACCGGGACAAGCTATGGCTACACCTTC. This codes for CSASHTGTSYGYTF.

This clone was seen a single time. The CDR3 is CASRSAGGTGELFF. The CDR3 DNA reads as TGTGCCAGCAGATCGGCGGGGGGCACCGGGGAGCTGTTTTTT. The chain links TRBV9 to TRBJ2-2; 8 bases line up with TRBD2. The length of the CDR3 is 14 residues. V lost 5 bases, J lost 4 bases, and 4 bases stayed unmatched. Per the germline V gene, CDR1 is SGDLS and CDR2 is YYNGEE.

This clone was seen more than once but under ten times. This rearrangement joins TRBV4-1 to TRBJ1-1; D might be TRBD1 (6 bases). The CDR3 consists of 14 residues. Germline values: CDR1 MGHRA, CDR2 YSYEKL. Trimming left V 1 base short and J 7 bases short, with 13 bases between. CDR3 loop: CASSQGTARFEAFF. CDR3 nucleotide sequence: TGCGCCAGCAGCCAAGGGACAGCTCGTTTTGAAGCTTTCTTT.

The V call is TRBV19, the J call TRBJ1-2; 7 nucleotides align to TRBD1. The germline V gene has CDR1 LNHDA and CDR2 SQIVND (reference sequence). The CDR3 sequence is 16 residues long. The J segment lost 5 bases and the V segment lost 3 bases, leaving 12 bases of the junction unmatched. CDR3 in amino acids: CASSMGQYLSQYGYTF. CDR3 DNA sequence: TGTGCCAGTAGTATGGGACAGTACCTATCGCAGTATGGCTACACCTTC. Full variable domain (outside the CDR3, taken from reference TRBV19 and TRBJ1-2): DGGITQSPKYLFRKEGQNVTLSCEQNLNHDAMYWYRQDPGQGLRLIYYSQIVNDFQKGDIAEGYSVSREKKESFPLTVTSAQKNPTAFYLCASSMGQYLSQYGYTFGSGTRLTVV.

The chain is built from TRBV9 and TRBJ1-1; perhaps TRBD1 as D (5 bases). CDR3 length: 16 amino acids. Germline V gene lookup returns CDR1 SGDLS and CDR2 YYNGEE. Trimming pared 4 bases from V and 4 bases from J, leaving 20 bases between. DNA for the CDR3: TGTGCCAGCAGCACCGGGGGAGGGGCTCAAGCCACTGAAGCTTTCTTT. Translating it yields CASSTGGGAQATEAFF. Supplemented by reference TRBV9 and TRBJ1-1, the full variable domain reads DSGVTQTPKHLITATGQRVTLRCSPRSGDLSVYWYQQSLDQGLQFLIQYYNGEERAKGNILERFSAQQFPDLHSELNLSSLELGDSALYFCASSTGGGAQATEAFFGQGTRLTVV.

This rearrangement joins TRBV27 to TRBJ1-6; tentatively, D is TRBD1 (6 bases). This CDR3 spans 15 amino acids. V shed 5 bases and J shed 0 bases, with 8 bases lying between them. The germline CDR1 and CDR2 sequences are MNHEY and SMNVEV (reference sequence). CDR3 bases: TGTGCCAGCAGTACAGGGAGCTCCTATAATTCACCCCTCCACTTT. As protein: CASSTGSSYNSPLHF.